This T cell receptor (beta chain) was profiled in a study of control samples from healthy donors and cancer patients. V shed 0 bases, J shed 8 bases, and the junction held 3 bases outside the gene matches. The CDR3 covers 13 residues. Germline-derived CDR1 and CDR2 are SGHDN and FVKESK. Produced via immunoSEQ multiplex PCR; TCRdb's table is partial and in-frame only. Among roughly 130,000 clones, approximately 89% were seen once, and the ten largest hold roughly 7.8%. The source is a man aged 18-30 years in good health. The sequenced material came from blood. The chain employs TRBV14 and TRBJ1-1; 7 bases line up with TRBD1. The CDR3 loop is CASSQDLGGEAFF. The DNA of the CDR3 is TGTGCCAGCAGCCAAGATTTAGGGGGCGAAGCTTTCTTT.